Sequencing of this TCR beta chain was carried out in a study of blood T cell repertoires in COVID-19. Profiled with immunoSEQ multiplex PCR; TCRdb holds only in-frame clones, not every one. Found here are some 270,000 clones, 89% of them singletons; the top ten hold about 1.7%. Germline V gene sequence: CDR1 SGDLS, CDR2 YYNGEE. The junction had 8 bases not matched to a gene; V was cut back by 0 bases and J by 2 bases. This CDR3 is built from 19 residues. This clone occurred once. V gene TRBV9 combines with J gene TRBJ2-1; 13 bases align to TRBD2. The TCR comes from a woman aged 40 to 50 who had recovered from COVID-19. Material for sequencing was PBMCs or T cells enriched from blood (not recorded which). The CDR3 reads CASSVGSGGTSGAYNEQFF. The CDR3 nucleotides read TGTGCCAGCAGCGTAGGATCAGGGGGGACTAGCGGGGCCTACAATGAGCAGTTCTTC.